This T cell receptor (beta chain) was recorded in a study of immune evolution from preneoplasia to lung adenocarcinoma (dated by TCRdb to the early 2020s). Looking at the study overall: No AAH lesions showed HLA loss of heterozygosity, compared with roughly 7% of AIS, around 14% of MIA and around 35% of ADC lesions. Immune contexture across lung adenocarcinoma precursors and invasive adenocarcinoma was profiled using immune gene expression, TCR sequencing and multiplex immunofluorescence. Resected precursor lesions (AAH, AIS, MIA) and invasive adenocarcinomas were compared with paired morphologically normal lung tissue. The sample size was set by how many specimens were available, not by a prior power calculation. The immune data were integrated with whole exome sequencing and methylation data obtained from the same cohort of nodules. In total, the cohort included 40 to 60 patients with pulmonary nodules, all of whom underwent surgical resection. TCR sequencing data were obtained from around 51 patients. It was reported in the study that more than 85 samples were used for TCR sequencing. POLYSOLVER was used to infer Class I HLA alleles from exome data, while LOHHLA was used to detect allele-specific HLA loss.

Between the mid-2010s and the late 2010s, the patients underwent resection in either Japan or China. Two lung cancer pathologists independently confirmed the histologic diagnosis of each case on H&E slides. Premalignant or tumor cells were enriched for nucleic acid extraction by macro-dissection performed after pathologic assessment. The AllPrep DNA/RNA FFPE Kit was used to isolate DNA from FFPE tissue. As regards this clone: Its antigen is not yet known. No much larger clone exists at a distance of one base, and base qualities are not known.

The immunoSEQ hsTCRbeta Kit was used to sequence TCR beta CDR3 regions from DNA. As for the original processing: The ImmunoSEQ Analyzer was used to analyse the TCR sequencing data. T cell clonality was defined as 1 minus Pielou's evenness, as computed on productive rearrangements. T cell diversity was measured with the inverse Simpson index on productive templates. T cell density was defined as TCR beta template counts normalized to usable DNA, with usable DNA estimated by amplification and sequencing of housekeeping genes. TCR metrics were compared across histologic stages using two-sided Kruskal-Wallis tests. TCRdb's version of the immuneACCESS table is confined to in-frame rearrangements and falls short of the full clone set. An unresolved V gene accounts for under half of the shortfall where checked; the remainder is of unknown origin. The V and J calls and clone size come from that table; D and trimming were worked out from the DNA. The sample table shows some 9,200 clones, and roughly three quarters are seen once. The top ten clones comprise around 13% of the sample.

As encoded in the germline V gene, CDR1 is LGHNA while CDR2 is YSLEER. Including the terminal cysteine and phenylalanine, the CDR3 comprises 15 residues. Only the CDR3 portion is preserved as DNA: 45 bases, with reading frame beginning at the first base. Trimming removed 0 bases from V and 2 bases from J, leaving 10 bases between the germline ends. Study-wide findings and limitations: KRAS-mutant nodules showed the highest T cell clonality compared with EGFR-mutant or double wild-type lesions. Normal lung had the highest top T cell clone frequencies, and these frequencies appeared to fall progressively from AAH through AIS, MIA and invasive adenocarcinoma. The findings rested on association rather than direct causation, and larger cohorts with long-term follow-up and longitudinal biopsies were considered necessary. Normal lung showed the highest clonality, whereas later-stage lesions appeared to have higher T cell density and diversity but lower clonality. Because all patients came from Japan and China, whether the findings apply to Western populations was uncertain.

Source material: FFPE lung adenocarcinoma in situ tissue. This sample's cell subset or site label indicates: preinvasive adenocarcinoma in situ (AIS). The source of this sequence is an older person with lung adenocarcinoma. The rearranged chain carries TRBV4-3 and TRBJ1-1; there is no confident call for the D gene. CDR3 region: CASSQELTINTEAFF. The nucleotide sequence reads TGCGCCAGCAGCCAAGAACTGACCATAAACACTGAAGCTTTCTTT.